Below are 25 T cell receptor beta chains sequenced from a single sample in a study of CD8+CD57+ T cells in acquired aplastic anemia. Genomic DNA was employed as the template in profiling TCR beta VDJ and CDR3. Each CDR3 protein gets one entry after TCRdb re-called the reads with MiXCR. The sample yields roughly 250,000 distinct CDR3 sequences, around 82% seen once. All patients picked for sequencing had shown, by flow cytometry, an expansion of CD8+CD57+ cells. Material for sequencing was sorted CD4+, CD8+, or CD8+CD57+ T cells (not recorded which) from PBMCs. All receptors come from a human donor with aplastic anemia.

This rearrangement joins TRBV7-2 to TRBJ2-3; TRBD2 is a possible D gene (6 bases). The CDR3 has 14 amino acids. CDR1 is SGHTA, CDR2 FQGNSA, per germline. The V and J ends lost 4 bases and 10 bases respectively, with 18 bases between them. As DNA, the CDR3 is TGTGCCAGCAGCTGGGGCGGGGTAGATACTCCGCAGTATTTT. It specifies CASSWGGVDTPQYF.

This rearrangement joins TRBV29-1 to TRBJ1-2; unclear D gene. The V gene lost 3 bases and the J gene lost 8 bases, with 10 bases spanning the gap. CDR1 SQVTM and CDR2 ANQGSEA come from the germline V gene. This CDR3 comprises 11 residues. The chain's CDR3 is CSVDVGSGYTF. In DNA form, the CDR3 reads TGCAGCGTTGATGTAGGCTCCGGCTACACCTTC.

The chain combines TRBV10-3 with TRBJ1-1, with a weak D call TRBD1 (5 bases). This CDR3 has 14 amino acids. Germline lookup yields CDR1 ENHRY and CDR2 SYGVKD. Deletions cut 0 bases from V and 6 bases from J, with 11 bases between. The CDR3 region is CAISESTAGAEAFF. The CDR3 coding sequence is TGTGCCATCAGTGAGTCGACAGCGGGGGCTGAAGCTTTCTTT.

With regard to this clonotype: A single base separates this from a much larger clone, so it may be a read error. This rearrangement joins TRBV9 to TRBJ1-1; no clear D. The V end lost 2 bases, the J end lost 12 bases, and 23 bases lay between the germline ends. Germline CDR1 and CDR2: SGDLS and YYNGEE. The CDR3 runs 15 residues. The CDR3 spells CASSVASASYNSPFF. The DNA of the CDR3 is TGTGCCAGCAGCGTCGCCAGCGCCTCCTATAATTCACCTTTCTTT.

The rearrangement joins TRBV7-9 to TRBJ2-3; 8 bases line up with TRBD2. Trimming took 3 bases from V and 11 from J; bases not matched to a gene: 10. Germline V gene sequence: CDR1 SEHNR, CDR2 FQNEAQ (reference sequence). The CDR3 spans 14 residues. CDR3 in amino acids: CASSFAGGRGRQYF. The DNA for the CDR3 is TGTGCCAGCAGCTTTGCGGGAGGTCGCGGGAGGCAGTATTTT.

This chain joins TRBV7-2 and TRBJ1-6; D might be TRBD1 (6 bases). The germline V and J ends were trimmed by 6 bases and 14 bases, with 26 bases remaining between them. Germline-derived CDR1 and CDR2 are SGHTA and FQGNSA. CDR3 length equals 16 residues. CDR3 loop: CASSITGSPTSSTLHF. The CDR3 nucleotides read TGTGCCAGCAGTATTACAGGGTCCCCTACGAGCAGTACCCTCCACTTT. Full variable domain (remainder filled in from reference TRBV7-2 and TRBJ1-6): GAGVSQSPSNKVTEKGKDVELRCDPISGHTALYWYRQSLGQGLEFLIYFQGNSAPDKSGLPSDRFSAERTGGSVSTLTIQRTQQEDSAVYLCASSITGSPTSSTLHFGNGTRLTVT.

The sample holds a few counts of this clonotype. The rearrangement links TRBV25-1 to TRBJ1-4, with D perhaps TRBD1 (6 bases). CDR1 MGHDK and CDR2 SYGVNS come from the germline V gene. The CDR3 is 15 residues long. Trimming stripped 5 bases from V and 8 bases from J, with 18 bases between. The chain's CDR3 is CASSLSTGFVEKLFF. Written as DNA, the CDR3 is TGTGCCAGCAGTCTTTCGACAGGTTTTGTGGAAAAACTGTTTTTT.

The chain combines TRBV7-3 with TRBJ2-3; 7 nucleotides align to TRBD2. CDR3 length equals 15 residues. V dropped 6 bases and J dropped 0; count of bases not matched to a gene: 6. Looked up from germline, CDR1 is SGHTA and CDR2 is FQGTGA. The CDR3 bases are TGTGCCAGCAGTACGGGAGGTGGGAGCACAGATACGCAGTATTTT. This encodes CASSTGGGSTDTQYF. Full variable domain (rest looked up from reference TRBV7-3 and TRBJ2-3): GAGVSQTPSNKVTEKGKYVELRCDPISGHTALYWYRQSLGQGPEFLIYFQGTGAADDSGLPNDRFFAVRPEGSVSTLKIQRTERGDSAVYLCASSTGGGSTDTQYFGPGTRLTVL.

In regard to this clonotype: In this CDR3 the conserved last residue, phenylalanine or tryptophan, is missing, so a read error is likely. The limits of the CDR3 on the DNA are not certain, so only TCRdb's listed CDR3 is given. The chain combines TRBV7-8 with TRBJ2-3; the table gives TRBD1 as D, unverified against the DNA. Germline-derived CDR1 and CDR2 are SGHVS and FQNEAQ. The CDR3 is 13 amino acids long, termini counted. Here the CDR3 reads CASSFRFPGRNND.

The V call is TRBV15, the J call TRBJ1-1; D possibly corresponds to TRBD1 (5 bases). CDR3 length equals 13 residues. V was shortened by 3 bases and J by 4 bases, with 9 bases between the two germline ends. Germline-derived CDR1 and CDR2 are LNHNV and YYDKDF (reference sequence). CDR3 coding DNA: TGTGCCACCAGCAGTCGGGGCGGCACTGAAGCTTTCTTT. Translated, it gives CATSSRGGTEAFF.

V and J are TRBV4-3 and TRBJ2-7; 8 bases agree with TRBD2. Germline CDR1 and CDR2: LGHNA and YSLEER. With V trimmed by 5 bases and J by 0 bases, 12 bases remained unmatched. The CDR3 extends over 17 amino acids. DNA of the CDR3: TGCGCCAGCAGCACCCACTCCGGGACTAGATTCTCCTACGAGCAGTACGTC. It encodes CASSTHSGTRFSYEQYV.

To note about this clonotype: At one end the junction does not follow the germline gene, possibly because of a read error. This rearrangement joins TRBV7-8 to TRBJ2-3; D may be TRBD1 (6 bases). Germline V gene data show CDR1 as SGHVS and CDR2 as FQNEAQ. This CDR3 contains 13 residues. DNA of the CDR3: TGTGCCAGCGGGGAAGGGGGAAGTGATACGAAGTATTTT. Translated, it gives CASGEGGSDTKYF.

The genes are TRBV5-6 and TRBJ2-6; D is possibly TRBD2 (5 bases). Germline V gene sequence: CDR1 SGHDT, CDR2 YYEEEE. The CDR3 is 16 residues long. V was pared by 2 bases and J by 4 bases, with 13 bases between. CDR3 in amino acids: CASSLGSCYGANVLTF. CDR3 sequence (DNA): TGTGCCAGCAGCTTAGGGAGTTGCTACGGGGCCAACGTCCTGACTTTC. Variable domain in full (rest from reference TRBV5-6 and TRBJ2-6): DAGVTQSPTHLIKTRGQQVTLRCSPKSGHDTVSWYQQALGQGPQFIFQYYEEEERQRGNFPDRFSGHQFPNYSSELNVNALLLGDSALYLCASSLGSCYGANVLTFGAGSRLTVL.

A word on this clonotype: Its ends do not fully match the called genes, so a read error is possible. The chain has TRBV7-2 and TRBJ2-4; unclear D gene. This CDR3 is 12 amino acids long. The germline CDR1 and CDR2 sequences are SGHTA and FQGNSA. The CDR3 nucleotides are TGTGCCAGCAGAGGTGATCCGAACAGTCAGTCCTTT. Protein: CASRGDPNSQSF. Looking up the rest from reference TRBV7-2 and TRBJ2-4 gives the full variable domain: GAGVSQSPSNKVTEKGKDVELRCDPISGHTALYWYRQSLGQGLEFLIYFQGNSAPDKSGLPSDRFSAERTGGSVSTLTIQRTQQEDSAVYLCASRGDPNSQSFGAGTRLSVL.

Turning to this clonotype: The junction does not match germline at one end; this may be a read error. The genes are TRBV9 and TRBJ1-1; D is perhaps TRBD1 (5 bases). The CDR3 loop spans 15 amino acids. Germline V CDR1 and CDR2: SGDLS, YYNGEE. CDR3: CASGDGRTDTQDSGF. Here the CDR3 DNA reads TGTGCCAGCGGGGACGGGCGCACAGATACGCAGGATTCTGGCTTT.

Regarding this clonotype: One end of the junction is discordant with germline, which a read error may explain. The gene calls are TRBV7-6 and TRBJ2-1, with D possibly being TRBD1 (5 bases). CDR1 is SGHVS, CDR2 FNYEAQ, per germline. This CDR3 has 14 amino acids. CDR3 coding DNA: TGTGCCAGCAGTTCAAGCTGGGGCTATTCACACCTCCTCTTC. It yields the protein CASSSSWGYSHLLF. The variable domain in full, with the rest retrieved from reference TRBV7-6 and TRBJ2-1, is GAGVSQSPRYKVTKRGQDVALRCDPISGHVSLYWYRQALGQGPEFLTYFNYEAQQDKSGLPNDRFSAERPEGSISTLTIQRTEQRDSAMYRCASSSSWGYSHLLFGPGTRLTVL.

A note on this clonotype: One end of the junction is discordant with germline, which a read error may explain. The chain recombines TRBV2 with TRBJ2-1; 9 bases line up with TRBD2. The CDR3 runs to 15 residues. The V gene's germline CDR1 is SNHLY and CDR2 FYNNEI. The CDR3 bases are TGTGCCAGCAGGGTTACGGGACTAGCTTCGAATGAGCTGGGCTTC. The encoded protein is CASRVTGLASNELGF.

Comments on this clonotype: One end of the junction varies from germline; a read error may be responsible. The rearrangement joins TRBV7-9 to TRBJ2-5, with D possibly being TRBD1 or TRBD2 (5 bases each). The germline gives CDR1 SEHNR, CDR2 FQNEAQ (reference sequence). CDR3 length: 14 amino acids. Here the CDR3 DNA reads TGTGCCACCAGCAGAGACAGCAGGCAAGGGACCGAGTACTTC. It yields the protein CATSRDSRQGTEYF.

A word on this clonotype: With a much larger clone just one base away, this may be a read error. The chain joins TRBV7-9 to TRBJ2-7, with D possibly being TRBD1 or TRBD2 (5 bases each). Germline V gene sequence: CDR1 SEHNR, CDR2 FQNEAQ (reference sequence). This CDR3 has 16 residues. V was clipped by 0 bases and J by 10 bases, with 22 bases between them. CDR3 in DNA: TGTGCCAGCAGCTTAGCGGGTAGCTACGGGGCCAACGTCCAGTACGTC. This encodes CASSLAGSYGANVQYV.

This chain joins TRBV19 and TRBJ2-1; 8 bases fit TRBD2. There are 13 residues in the CDR3. The trim removed 6 bases at V and 8 bases at J, leaving 6 bases unmatched. Germline-derived CDR1 and CDR2 are LNHDA and SQIVND (reference sequence). The chain's CDR3 is CASSGGALDEQFF. The CDR3 region has the DNA TGTGCCAGTAGCGGGGGGGCATTGGATGAGCAGTTCTTC.

As concerns this clonotype: A read error may account for a junction end that differs from germline. The gene calls are TRBV7-8 and TRBJ2-3; either TRBD1 or TRBD2 may supply D (6 bases each). Germline V lookup: CDR1 SGHVS, CDR2 FQNEAQ. The CDR3 extends over 13 amino acids. The CDR3 region has the DNA TGTGCCAGCGGGGACGGGGGCACACCCACGCCGTATTTT. This gives the protein CASGDGGTPTPYF. The full variable domain, in which reference TRBV7-8 and TRBJ2-3 provide the parts outside the CDR3, is GAGVSQSPRYKVAKRGQDVALRCDPISGHVSLFWYQQALGQGPEFLTYFQNEAQLDKSGLPSDRFFAERPEGSVSTLKIQRTQQEDSAVYLCASGDGGTPTPYFGPGTRLTVL.

The table lists this clonotype with a count of one. V and J are TRBV2 and TRBJ1-1, with a tentative D call TRBD1 (6 bases). CDR3 size: 15 residues. V was pared by 4 bases and J by 6 bases, with 18 bases between. Germline V CDR1 and CDR2: SNHLY, FYNNEI. The CDR3 loop is CASSGVGGAISEAFF. CDR3 DNA sequence: TGTGCCAGCAGTGGGGTGGGGGGGGCAATCTCTGAAGCTTTCTTT.

The chain employs TRBV7-9 and TRBJ2-3, with D perhaps TRBD2 (6 bases). This CDR3 spans 16 amino acids. V was cut by 1 base and J by 2 bases, with 13 bases left in between. In germline, CDR1 is SEHNR, CDR2 FQNEAQ (reference sequence). The CDR3 coding sequence is TGTGCCAGCAGCTTAGGTGGGGCGGGATACACAGATACGCAGTATTTT. Residues: CASSLGGAGYTDTQYF.

For this clonotype: Compared with germline, one end of the junction differs, possibly owing to a read error. The CDR3 spells CATSCPGLAEDNYF. The DNA for the CDR3 is TGTGCCACCAGCTGCCCGGGTCTAGCCGAGGACAACTACTTC. The chain employs TRBV7-9 and TRBJ2-7; either TRBD1 or TRBD2 may fit D (5 bases each). Per germline, CDR1 SEHNR and CDR2 FQNEAQ (reference sequence). This CDR3 is 14 amino acids long.

This chain links TRBV7-2 with TRBJ1-1; D perhaps matches TRBD1 (5 bases). V was pared by 6 bases and J by 1 base, with 15 bases between. CDR1 and CDR2 (germline): SGHTA, FQGNSA. CDR3 size: 15 residues. CDR3 amino acids: CASSPERTWNTEAFF. The CDR3 nucleotides are TGTGCCAGCAGTCCGGAGCGGACATGGAACACTGAAGCTTTCTTT.